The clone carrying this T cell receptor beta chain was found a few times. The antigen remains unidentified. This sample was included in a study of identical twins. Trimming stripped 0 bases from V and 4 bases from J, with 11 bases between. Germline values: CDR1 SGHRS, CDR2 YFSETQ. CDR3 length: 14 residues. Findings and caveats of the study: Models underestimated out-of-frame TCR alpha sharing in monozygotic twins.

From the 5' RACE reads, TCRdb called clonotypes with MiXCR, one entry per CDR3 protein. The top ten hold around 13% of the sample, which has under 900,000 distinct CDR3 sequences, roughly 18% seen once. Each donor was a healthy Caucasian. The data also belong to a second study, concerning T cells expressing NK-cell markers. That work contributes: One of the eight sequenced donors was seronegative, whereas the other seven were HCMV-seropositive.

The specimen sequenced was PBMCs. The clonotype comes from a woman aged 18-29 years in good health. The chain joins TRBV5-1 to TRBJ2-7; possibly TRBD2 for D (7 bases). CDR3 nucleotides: TGCGCCAGCAGCTTGGTACAGGGAGGGTACGAGCAGTACTTC. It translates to CASSLVQGGYEQYF.